This T cell receptor (beta chain) was captured in a study of blood T cell repertoires in COVID-19. In the original processing: Counts of nucleated cells, estimated from reference gene primer amplification, were obtained. The data were produced by immunoSEQ multiplex PCR, yet TCRdb's version contains in-frame clones alone and is incomplete. The V and J calls and the clone size are those of that table, but D and trimming were determined from the DNA. Among about 52,000 clones listed, over 80% were seen once. J lost 4 bases, V lost 0 bases, and 4 bases had no gene match. Germline V lookup: CDR1 LNHNV, CDR2 YYDKDF (reference sequence). CDR3 size: 15 residues.

The TCR comes from a man between 70 and 80 years old with active COVID-19. This chain connects TRBV15 to TRBJ1-2; TRBD1 matches at 8 bases. Input material: peripheral blood. The CDR3 DNA is TGTGCCACCAGCAGAGATATCACAGGGGGCTATGGCTACACCTTC. This sequence encodes CATSRDITGGYGYTF.